Listed below are T cell receptor beta chains from one sample, sequenced in a study of cytomegalovirus exposure and HLA in healthy donors. The repertoire was sequenced with immunoSEQ multiplex PCR; TCRdb's copy has only in-frame clones and lacks some. The sample carries approximately 97,000 clones, approximately 94% recorded once. The sequencing sample was made of PBMCs. The source is a woman aged 18-29 years in good health and CMV-seronegative. Each CDR3 is given with its conserved first and last residue. D genes are given only for firm matches. Clone size, where shown, is once, few, many, or a class for clones that have expanded.

V gene	J gene	clone size	D gene	CDR3 DNA	CDR3 protein
TRBV27	TRBJ1-5	once	.	TGTGCCAGCAGGCTGGGGGGAGCGAATAGCAATCAGCCCCAGCATTTT	CASRLGGANSNQPQHF
TRBV18	TRBJ1-5	few	TRBD1	TGTGCCAGCTCAGGCACGGGACAGGGTACTTCAAGGCCCCAGCATTTT	CASSGTGQGTSRPQHF
TRBV30	TRBJ1-3	.	.	TGTGCCTGGAGTGGGGGCCACCAGGGAAACACCATATATTTT	CAWSGGHQGNTIYF
TRBV7-9	TRBJ2-3	.	TRBD2	TGTGCCAGCAGCTTATTTACTAGCGGGTCCACAGATACGCAGTATTTT	CASSLFTSGSTDTQYF
TRBV5-6	TRBJ2-5	.	TRBD2	TGTGCCAGCAGCCCGGGACTAGCGGGGCAAGAGACCCAGTACTTC	CASSPGLAGQETQYF
TRBV2	TRBJ2-7	.	TRBD1	TGTGCCAGCGATCGGGACAGGGGGAGCTACGAGCAGTACTTC	CASDRDRGSYEQYF
TRBV6-6	TRBJ2-7	.	.	TGTGCCAGCAGTTACTCGAACATGCGAGGCGAGCAGTACTTC	CASSYSNMRGEQYF
TRBV10-3	TRBJ2-3	.	TRBD2	TGTGCCATCATGGCGGGGGGGCACACAGATACGCAGTATTTT	CAIMAGGHTDTQYF
TRBV28	TRBJ1-2	.	.	TGTGCCAGCAGTTTAAACGGAGACTATGGCTACACCTTC	CASSLNGDYGYTF
TRBV20-1	TRBJ1-1	.	.	TGCAGTGCTAGAGTAGGGGCTGAAGCTTTCTTT	CSARVGAEAFF
TRBV4-3	TRBJ2-6	.	.	TGCGCCAGCAGCCAAGTCGACACCTCTGGGCTCTCTGGGGCCAACGTCCTGACTTTC	CASSQVDTSGLSGANVLTF
TRBV6-5	TRBJ2-2	once	.	TGTGCCAGCAGTTACTCGAATCAGTACGGGGAGCTGTTTTTT	CASSYSNQYGELFF
TRBV30	TRBJ1-1	.	.	TGTGCCTGGGCTACAGGGTTCACTGAAGCTTTCTTT	CAWATGFTEAFF
TRBV15	TRBJ1-1	.	.	TGTGCCACCAGCGCCCTACTTGCGGGGTCAACTGAAGCTTTCTTT	CATSALLAGSTEAFF
TRBV19	TRBJ2-5	.	TRBD2	TGTGCCAGTAGTCGGGGGGGCCTGGAGACCCAGTACTTC	CASSRGGLETQYF
TRBV2	TRBJ1-1	.	.	TGTGCCAGCATCGCAGTGAACACTGAAGCTTTCTTT	CASIAVNTEAFF
TRBV5-4	TRBJ2-1	.	TRBD2	TGTGCCAGCAGCTTGAGCGGCGGGAGCTCCTACAATGAGCAGTTCTTC	CASSLSGGSSYNEQFF
TRBV6-5	TRBJ1-2	.	TRBD1	TGTGCCAGCATGGACAGGTCAAACTATGGCTACACCTTC	CASMDRSNYGYTF
TRBV13	TRBJ1-1	once	.	TGTGCCAGCAGCTTTCTCCCTCCCTCGAACACTGAAGCTTTCTTT	CASSFLPPSNTEAFF
TRBV18	TRBJ1-5	once	TRBD1	TGTGCCAGCTCACCATCTGCGGGGACAGGGAGTCAGCCCCAGCATTTT	CASSPSAGTGSQPQHF
TRBV28	TRBJ1-2	.	.	TGTGCCAGCAGTTTCCACGGCTATGGCTACACCTTC	CASSFHGYGYTF
TRBV6-1	TRBJ1-2	.	TRBD1	TGTGCCAGCAGTGTGACCGGGACAGGGGTAGGCGGCTACACCTTC	CASSVTGTGVGGYTF
TRBV5-8	TRBJ1-5	once	.	TGTGCCAGCAGTATTGCGCGGGGCGGGTTGAGTCAGCCCCAGCATTTT	CASSIARGGLSQPQHF
TRBV27	TRBJ1-5	.	TRBD1	TGTGCCAGCAGTTCCACAGGGGGCAATCAGCCCCAGCATTTT	CASSSTGGNQPQHF
TRBV5-4	TRBJ2-3	.	.	TGTGCCAGCAGCTCGGGGACTCTCGGGAGTACGCAGTATTTT	CASSSGTLGSTQYF
TRBV27	TRBJ1-1	.	.	TGTGCCAGCAGGCGGGGAGACACTGAAGCTTTCTTT	CASRRGDTEAFF
TRBV7-3	TRBJ2-1	.	TRBD1	TGTGCCAGCAGCTTATCCGGACAGGGCGGCTACAATGAGCAGTTCTTC	CASSLSGQGGYNEQFF
TRBV4-1	TRBJ2-2	.	TRBD2	TGCGCCAGCAGCCAAGTAGGGCGGGGGGGCGTCTTCGGGGAGCTGTTTTTT	CASSQVGRGGVFGELFF
TRBV9	TRBJ1-2	.	.	TGTGCCAGCAGCGTATGGCAGGGCTTCGGCTACACCTTC	CASSVWQGFGYTF
TRBV6-1	TRBJ1-2	.	.	TGTGCCAGCAGCTGGGGGGAGAGGGCAGTAACCTTC	CASSWGERAVTF
TRBV9	TRBJ2-3	.	TRBD2	TGTGCCAGCAGCGTTGTCCTAGCGGGAGTATCAGATACGCAGTATTTT	CASSVVLAGVSDTQYF
TRBV5-1	TRBJ1-1	.	TRBD1	TGCGCCAGCAGTACGCAGGGGGACACTGAAGCTTTCTTT	CASSTQGDTEAFF
TRBV7-2	TRBJ1-1	.	.	TGTGCCAGCAGCTCCCGGGGGGGGTACACTGAAGCTTTCTTT	CASSSRGGYTEAFF
TRBV27	TRBJ1-2	.	TRBD1	TGTGCCAGCAGTCGAGGGGGACAGGGGGCCTATGGCTACACCTTC	CASSRGGQGAYGYTF
TRBV4-1	TRBJ2-3	.	TRBD1	TGCGCCAGCAGCCAGGGACAGTCCCCAGATACGCAGTATTTT	CASSQGQSPDTQYF
TRBV7-7	TRBJ2-1	.	TRBD2	TGTGCTAGCAGCCTTCTAGCGGGAAATCCCCTGGGAGAGCAGTTCTTC	CASSLLAGNPLGEQFF
TRBV19	TRBJ2-1	.	.	TGTGCCAGTAGTATAGATCAGACTAGGTCCTACAATGAGCAGTTCTTC	CASSIDQTRSYNEQFF